This is a list of T cell receptor beta chains from one sample in a study of T cell responses to AZD1222 COVID-19 vaccine. Generated by immunoSEQ multiplex PCR, the TCRdb table keeps only in-frame clones and is missing some. The sample consists of about 120,000 clones, roughly 91% of them appearing once. This sample comprised peripheral blood, obtained 28 days after the second AZD1222 dose. Receptors originate from an adult who received the AZD1222 COVID-19 vaccine. The CDR3 runs from the conserved cysteine through the conserved F or W.

v_gene: TRBV6-5; j_gene: TRBJ1-6; CDR3aa: CASSYSSDSPLHF
v_gene: TRBV5-1; j_gene: TRBJ2-2; CDR3aa: CASSLGLAANTGELFF
v_gene: TRBV5-1; j_gene: TRBJ2-1; CDR3aa: CASSIGSGPLPNEQFF
v_gene: TRBV4-2; j_gene: TRBJ1-6; CDR3aa: CASSQDQGGDSPLHF
v_gene: TRBV3-1/TRBV3-2; j_gene: TRBJ1-2; CDR3aa: CATPGNYGYTF
v_gene: TRBV20-1; j_gene: TRBJ2-7; CDR3aa: CSARLVGEQYF
v_gene: TRBV5-5; j_gene: TRBJ2-7; CDR3aa: CASSLEDSTYEQYF
v_gene: TRBV18; j_gene: TRBJ2-2; CDR3aa: CASSPGARGTGELFF
v_gene: TRBV7-9; j_gene: TRBJ2-2; CDR3aa: CASRERGELFF
v_gene: TRBV18; j_gene: TRBJ1-2; CDR3aa: CASSPGAQDYGYTF
v_gene: TRBV2; j_gene: TRBJ2-1; CDR3aa: CASSEPRGSYNEQFF
v_gene: TRBV20-1; j_gene: TRBJ2-1; CDR3aa: CSASGTSGRGEQFF
v_gene: TRBV5-5; j_gene: TRBJ2-5; CDR3aa: CASSRTEETQYF
v_gene: TRBV6-2/TRBV6-3; j_gene: TRBJ1-5; CDR3aa: CASRYWGEGNQPQHF
v_gene: TRBV14; j_gene: TRBJ1-3; CDR3aa: CASSQGAMSSGNTIYF
v_gene: TRBV3-1/TRBV3-2; j_gene: TRBJ2-5; CDR3aa: CASMRGGEETQYF
v_gene: TRBV7-9; j_gene: TRBJ2-7; CDR3aa: CASSTPGAQSYEQYF
v_gene: TRBV7-5; j_gene: TRBJ1-2; CDR3aa: CARSFHRDGLWGYTF
v_gene: TRBV6-2/TRBV6-3; j_gene: TRBJ1-5; CDR3aa: CASSNNQPQHF
v_gene: TRBV18; j_gene: TRBJ1-5; CDR3aa: CASSPAPGSEQPQHF
v_gene: TRBV6-5; j_gene: TRBJ2-7; CDR3aa: CASKEGTGDHLEQYF
v_gene: TRBV3-1/TRBV3-2; j_gene: TRBJ1-1; CDR3aa: CASTQRGMNTEAFF
v_gene: TRBV7-2; j_gene: TRBJ1-5; CDR3aa: CASSPGQGNQPQHF
v_gene: TRBV12-3/TRBV12-4; j_gene: TRBJ2-3; CDR3aa: CASSLFDTQYF
v_gene: TRBV25-1; j_gene: TRBJ2-1; CDR3aa: CARGGAMDEQFF
v_gene: TRBV14; j_gene: TRBJ1-4; CDR3aa: CASSQAWATTGGPYATNEKLFF
v_gene: TRBV6-2/TRBV6-3; j_gene: TRBJ1-6; CDR3aa: CASSQDSLPYNSPLHF
v_gene: TRBV7-3; j_gene: TRBJ1-4; CDR3aa: CASSPQPFRGAAGEKLFF
v_gene: TRBV7-9; j_gene: TRBJ1-5; CDR3aa: CASSSPAGDQPQHF
v_gene: TRBV5-6; j_gene: TRBJ1-1; CDR3aa: CASSSAGDTEAFF
v_gene: TRBV5-3; j_gene: TRBJ1-4; CDR3aa: CARSPYVLLDVGGEKLFF
v_gene: TRBV19; j_gene: TRBJ1-1; CDR3aa: CASSSRGLLNTEAFF
v_gene: TRBV19; j_gene: TRBJ2-7; CDR3aa: CASSSRTGGTSYEQYF
v_gene: TRBV28; j_gene: TRBJ2-7; CDR3aa: CASSLEGLIYEQYF
v_gene: TRBV18; j_gene: TRBJ1-5; CDR3aa: CATTGTGDQPQHF
v_gene: TRBV6-1; j_gene: TRBJ1-6; CDR3aa: CASSERGALHF
v_gene: TRBV3-1/TRBV3-2; j_gene: TRBJ1-6; CDR3aa: CASSQTGGKYNSPLHF
v_gene: TRBV6-5; j_gene: TRBJ2-7; CDR3aa: CASSRRTGDPYEQYF
v_gene: TRBV6-4; j_gene: TRBJ2-1; CDR3aa: CASRTGGPGSYNEQFF
v_gene: TRBV4-2; j_gene: TRBJ2-5; CDR3aa: CASSQEQAGGIQETQYF
v_gene: TRBV7-8; j_gene: TRBJ1-3; CDR3aa: CASSGRVSGNTIYF
v_gene: TRBV19; j_gene: TRBJ1-2; CDR3aa: CASSTEGRPNYGYTF
v_gene: TRBV7-9; j_gene: TRBJ1-1; CDR3aa: CASSLVGGRAEAFF
v_gene: TRBV2; j_gene: TRBJ1-6; CDR3aa: CASSEVAGRWNSPLHF
v_gene: TRBV2; j_gene: TRBJ2-7; CDR3aa: CASRQGSAYEQYF
v_gene: TRBV29-1; j_gene: TRBJ2-1; CDR3aa: CSVATPLGLLTYNEQFF
v_gene: TRBV5-1; j_gene: TRBJ2-1; CDR3aa: CASSLAEASGYNEQFF
v_gene: TRBV2; j_gene: TRBJ1-2; CDR3aa: CASSEAKGQGLGYTF
v_gene: TRBV15; j_gene: TRBJ2-1; CDR3aa: CATSREVAGIYNEQFF
v_gene: TRBV7-6; j_gene: TRBJ2-2; CDR3aa: CASSKTPAALGELFF
v_gene: TRBV27; j_gene: TRBJ1-6; CDR3aa: CASSEGGQVLNSPLHF
v_gene: TRBV6-5; j_gene: TRBJ2-5; CDR3aa: CASRAGVRDETQYF
v_gene: TRBV3-1/TRBV3-2; j_gene: TRBJ1-1; CDR3aa: CASSQDWGPGVEAFF
v_gene: TRBV12-3/TRBV12-4; j_gene: TRBJ2-1; CDR3aa: CASSLLQGNEQFF
v_gene: TRBV2; j_gene: TRBJ1-2; CDR3aa: CATPGGYYGYTF